The sequence of this T cell receptor beta chain was determined in a study of glioma-infiltrating T cells. This clonotype was found many times. Its antigen is unknown. Study outcomes and limitations: Tissue and blood shared very few CDR3 sequences. Non-neoplastic patients had below-expected tissue-blood divergence, while all gliomas exceeded expectation.

Germline assignment: CDR1 DFQATT and CDR2 SNEGSKA (reference sequence). This CDR3 has 13 amino acids. V was trimmed by 4 bases and J by 1 base, leaving 9 bases between them. TCR alpha and beta CDR3 regions were amplified from RNA using iRepertoire nested multiplex PCR. One-step reverse transcription and amplification started from around 100-400 ng of tissue mRNA or PBMC total RNA. TCRdb reprocessed the multiplex PCR reads with MiXCR, giving one entry per CDR3 protein. The sample holds about 110,000 distinct CDR3 sequences, 25% to 30% seen once. The sample consisted of glioma tissue, nonneoplastic brain tissue, or PBMCs (not recorded which). This sequence was found in a human donor with low-grade glioma or glioblastoma, undergoing nonglioma brain surgery, or in good health (not recorded which). The rearrangement joins TRBV20-1 to TRBJ2-3; D gene ambiguous. CDR3 DNA: TGCAGTGCTAAACTGGGCGGCACAGATACGCAGTATTTT. Translating it yields CSAKLGGTDTQYF.